This record concerns one TCR beta chain sequence. Original methodology: Estimation of nucleated cell counts was performed using reference gene primer amplification. Libraries were prepared by immunoSEQ multiplex PCR; TCRdb keeps only in-frame clonotypes and omits some of them. That table furnishes V, J and clone size, whereas the DNA furnished D and trimming. Here the sample spans approximately 140,000 clones, 88% being singletons. This record belongs to a study of blood T cell repertoires in COVID-19. Across the whole study: COVID-19 samples from acute and convalescent phases originated in the United States, Italy and Spain. T cells, B-cell-depleted T cells, or PBMCs supplied cDNA or gDNA.

The sequencing sample was made of peripheral blood. This TCR derives from a human donor in a cohort sampled during active COVID-19.

The CDR3 DNA is TGTGCCAGCAGCCCCCAACAGGGGATGAACACTGAAGCTTTCTTT. This encodes CASSPQQGMNTEAFF. The chain has TRBV11-2 and TRBJ1-1, with TRBD1 matching over 7 bases. J gave up 0 bases and V 5 bases, and 6 bases lay outside the gene matches. CDR1 is SGHAT, CDR2 FQNNGV, per germline. The length of the CDR3 is 15 residues.